These 5 T cell receptor beta chains share one sample of origin, sequenced in a study of blood T cell repertoires in COVID-19. Only in-frame clones appear in the TCRdb table, and some are missing; sequencing was by immunoSEQ multiplex PCR. Here the sample spans around 140,000 clones, approximately 80% being singletons. Sample: peripheral blood. These receptors were taken from a man aged 60 to 75 with active or convalescent COVID-19.

The V and J genes are TRBV5-1 and TRBJ2-2, with 16 nucleotides matching TRBD2. V dropped 1 base and J dropped 3; count of bases not matched to a gene: 3. In germline, CDR1 is SGHRS, CDR2 YFSETQ. The CDR3 consists of 18 residues. CDR3 bases: TGCGCCAGCAGCTTGCTGGGACTAGCGGGAGGGGACACCGGGGAGCTGTTTTTT. Amino acids: CASSLLGLAGGDTGELFF.

This clone was detected only once. The genes are TRBV11-2 and TRBJ2-1; 8 positions agree with TRBD2. Germline V lookup: CDR1 SGHAT, CDR2 FQNNGV. The CDR3 has 16 residues. V lost 5 bases and J lost 6; bases outside the gene matches: 12. The CDR3 loop is CASSAPGGTRGNEQFF. In nucleotides, the CDR3 is TGTGCCAGCAGCGCACCCGGCGGGACTAGAGGCAATGAGCAGTTCTTC. Together with reference TRBV11-2 and TRBJ2-1, the CDR3 gives the full variable domain: EAGVAQSPRYKIIEKRQSVAFWCNPISGHATLYWYQQILGQGPKLLIQFQNNGVVDDSQLPKDRFSAERLKGVDSTLKIQPAKLEDSAVYLCASSAPGGTRGNEQFFGPGTRLTVL.

V usage is TRBV5-4 and J usage is TRBJ2-7, with 7 positions matching TRBD1. This CDR3 contains 15 residues. J was trimmed by 3 bases and V by 4 bases; bases with no gene match: 10. The germline V gene encodes CDR1 SGHNT and CDR2 YYREEE (reference sequence). CDR3 nucleotides: TGTGCCAGCAGCCCGGGAACAGGGGTAGGCTACGAGCAGTACGTC. As protein: CASSPGTGVGYEQYV.

The rearrangement uses TRBV19 and TRBJ2-7; D possibly corresponds to TRBD1 (5 bases). Trimming took off 0 bases at V and 2 bases at J, with 8 bases between the two ends. The germline V gene encodes CDR1 LNHDA and CDR2 SQIVND (reference sequence). This CDR3 has 14 residues. CDR3 in amino acids: CASSIDRVTYEQYF. In DNA, the CDR3 is TGTGCCAGTAGTATAGACAGGGTAACCTACGAGCAGTACTTC.

The chain joins TRBV19 to TRBJ1-5; D unresolved. Deletions cut 2 bases from V and 3 bases from J, with 11 bases between. In germline, CDR1 is LNHDA, CDR2 SQIVND (reference sequence). The CDR3 runs to 15 residues. CDR3 bases: TGTGCCAGTAGTATACGTTTGGCAGACAATCAGCCCCAGCATTTT. This translates into CASSIRLADNQPQHF.